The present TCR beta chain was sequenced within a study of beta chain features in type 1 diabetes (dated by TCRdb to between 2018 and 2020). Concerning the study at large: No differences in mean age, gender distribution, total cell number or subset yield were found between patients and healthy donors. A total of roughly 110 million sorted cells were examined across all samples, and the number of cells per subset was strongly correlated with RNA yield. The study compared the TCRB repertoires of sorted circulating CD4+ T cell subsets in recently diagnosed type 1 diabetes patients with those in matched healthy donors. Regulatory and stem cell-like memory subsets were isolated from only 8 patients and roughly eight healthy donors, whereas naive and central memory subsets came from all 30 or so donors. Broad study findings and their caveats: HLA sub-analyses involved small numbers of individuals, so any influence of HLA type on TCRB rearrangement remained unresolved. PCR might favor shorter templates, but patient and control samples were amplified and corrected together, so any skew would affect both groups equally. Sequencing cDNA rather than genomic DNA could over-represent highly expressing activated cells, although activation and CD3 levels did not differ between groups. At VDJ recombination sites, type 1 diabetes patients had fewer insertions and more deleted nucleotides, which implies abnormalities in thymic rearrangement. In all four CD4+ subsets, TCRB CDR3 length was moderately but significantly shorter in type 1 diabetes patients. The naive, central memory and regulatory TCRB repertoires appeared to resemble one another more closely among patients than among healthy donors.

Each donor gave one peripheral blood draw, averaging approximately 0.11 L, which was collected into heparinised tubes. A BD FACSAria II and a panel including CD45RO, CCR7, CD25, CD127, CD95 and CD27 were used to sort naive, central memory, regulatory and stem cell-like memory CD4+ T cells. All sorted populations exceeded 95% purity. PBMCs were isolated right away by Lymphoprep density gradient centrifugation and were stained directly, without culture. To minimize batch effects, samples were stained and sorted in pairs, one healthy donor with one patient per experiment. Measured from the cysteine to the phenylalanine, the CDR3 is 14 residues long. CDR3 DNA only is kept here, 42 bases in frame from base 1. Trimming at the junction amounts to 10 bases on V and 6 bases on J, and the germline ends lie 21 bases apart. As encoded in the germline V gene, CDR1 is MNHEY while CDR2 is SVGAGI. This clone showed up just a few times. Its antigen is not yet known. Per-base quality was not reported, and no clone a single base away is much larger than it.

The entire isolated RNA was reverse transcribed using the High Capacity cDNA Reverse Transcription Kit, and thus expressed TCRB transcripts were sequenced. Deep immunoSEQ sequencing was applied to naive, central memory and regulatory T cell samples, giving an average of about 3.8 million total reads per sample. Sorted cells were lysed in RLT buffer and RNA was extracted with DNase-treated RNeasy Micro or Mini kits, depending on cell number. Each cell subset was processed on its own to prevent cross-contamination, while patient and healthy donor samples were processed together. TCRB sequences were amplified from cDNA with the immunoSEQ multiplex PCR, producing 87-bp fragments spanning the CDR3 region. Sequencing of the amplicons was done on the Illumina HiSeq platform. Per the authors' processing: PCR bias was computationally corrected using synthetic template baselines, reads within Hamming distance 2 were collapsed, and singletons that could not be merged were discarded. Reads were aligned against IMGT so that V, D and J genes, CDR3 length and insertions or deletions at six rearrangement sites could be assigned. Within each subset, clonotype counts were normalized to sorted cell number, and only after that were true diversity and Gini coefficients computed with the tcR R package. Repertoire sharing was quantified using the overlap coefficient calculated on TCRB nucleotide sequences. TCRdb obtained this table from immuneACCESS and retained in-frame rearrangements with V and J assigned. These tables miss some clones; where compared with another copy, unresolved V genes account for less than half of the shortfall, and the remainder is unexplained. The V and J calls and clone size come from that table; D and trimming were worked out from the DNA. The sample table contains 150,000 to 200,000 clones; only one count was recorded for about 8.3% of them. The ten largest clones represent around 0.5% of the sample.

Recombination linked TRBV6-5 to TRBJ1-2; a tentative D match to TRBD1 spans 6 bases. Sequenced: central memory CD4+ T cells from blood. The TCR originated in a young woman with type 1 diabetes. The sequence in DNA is TGTGCCACCTTGAGGCCCACAGGGATTGATGGCTACACCTTC. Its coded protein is CATLRPTGIDGYTF.